One sample yielded the 8 T cell receptor beta chains listed below, sequenced in a study of metastatic and nonmetastatic thyroid tumors. Using MiXCR, TCRdb re-called clones from the PCR reads. The table records about 93,000 clones, about 13% of them present only once. Each patient came to thyroid surgery without any prior treatment (of any kind). Sequenced material: blood. These receptors were obtained from a female donor with papillary thyroid cancer or a benign thyroid nodule (not recorded which). Some clones in this sample may be carry-over from other donors' samples.

This clone showed up many times. The rearrangement links TRBV7-8 to TRBJ1-2; the match to TRBD1 covers 9 bases. The germline gives CDR1 SGHVS, CDR2 FQNEAQ. V shed 4 bases and J 4 bases; nucleotides not matched to a gene: 13. The length of the CDR3 is 17 residues. CDR3 protein: CASSSRAGQGAFYGYTF. The CDR3 nucleotides read TGTGCCAGCAGCTCTAGAGCGGGACAGGGAGCTTTCTATGGCTACACCTTC.

In its sample, this clone was seen many times. This chain joins TRBV7-2 and TRBJ1-1; D gene uncertain. V lost 4 bases to trimming and J lost 0 bases, with 12 bases between them. Germline values: CDR1 SGHTA, CDR2 FQGNSA. The length of the CDR3 is 15 residues. The CDR3 region has the DNA TGTGCCAGCAGCTCGGTGCGGGCACTGAACACTGAAGCTTTCTTT. This codes for CASSSVRALNTEAFF.

The chain recombines TRBV6-8 with TRBJ2-2, with 14 bases matching TRBD2. Trimming removed 7 bases from V and 3 bases from J; junction bases left unmatched: 16. CDR1 is MNHGY and CDR2 is SAAAGT in the germline V gene. CDR3 length: 20 amino acids. CDR3 sequence reads: CASNLSGTSGSAIHTGELFF. CDR3 coding DNA: TGTGCCAGCAATCTATCCGGGACTAGCGGGAGTGCCATTCACACCGGGGAGCTGTTTTTT.

The table lists this clone with many counts. CDR3 amino acids: CASSPLSGYYGYTF. CDR3 bases: TGTGCCAGCAGTCCTCTCTCCGGGTACTATGGCTACACCTTC. The chain carries TRBV28 and TRBJ1-2; no definite D call. CDR3 length: 14 amino acids. V dropped 5 bases and J dropped 3 bases, with 13 bases sitting between them. Germline loops: CDR1 MDHEN, CDR2 SYDVKM.

This clone was observed at least ten times. This clone may be a read error of a much larger clone one base away. The chain uses TRBV30 and TRBJ1-1, with TRBD1 identical over 7 bases. Germline CDR1 reads GTSNPN; CDR2 reads SVGIG (reference sequence). The length of the CDR3 is 15 residues. For the CDR3, the DNA is TGTGCCTGGGACGCGACAGGGTGGGGGAACGCTGAAGCTTTCTTT. Its translation is CAWDATGWGNAEAFF. Full variable domain (remainder filled in from reference TRBV30 and TRBJ1-1): SQTIHQWPATLVQPVGSPLSLECTVEGTSNPNLYWYRQAAGRGLQLLFYSVGIGQISSEVPQNLSASRPQDRQFILSSKKLLLSDSGFYLCAWDATGWGNAEAFFGQGTRLTVV.

This clone was seen at least ten times. The chain links TRBV6-1 to TRBJ1-5; a weak D match, TRBD1 (6 bases). This CDR3 comprises 13 residues. V shed 9 bases and J shed 2 bases, with 11 bases lying between them. The V gene's germline CDR1 is MNHNS and CDR2 SASEGT. The CDR3 loop is CASWKGGNQPQHF. Here the CDR3 DNA reads TGTGCCAGTTGGAAGGGGGGCAATCAGCCCCAGCATTTT.

This clone was counted many times. This chain joins TRBV13 and TRBJ2-1; 7 bases are shared with TRBD2. The CDR3 is 17 residues long. Trimming removed 5 bases from V and 5 bases from J; junction bases left unmatched: 15. CDR1 PRHDT and CDR2 FYEKMQ come from the germline V gene (reference sequence). The DNA of the CDR3 is TGTGCCAGCAGCCGTCGCAAACTAGCGACAGAAGACAATGAGCAGTTCTTC. Residues: CASSRRKLATEDNEQFF.

This chain uses TRBV5-1 with TRBJ2-5; the match to TRBD2 covers 10 bases. The V gene end was trimmed by 2 bases and the J gene end by 5 bases; junction bases not matched to a gene: 15. CDR3 size: 18 residues. Germline lookup yields CDR1 SGHRS and CDR2 YFSETQ. CDR3 loop: CASSFGTSVRVLGETQYF. The CDR3, as DNA: TGCGCCAGCAGCTTCGGGACTAGCGTGAGGGTCCTCGGGGAGACCCAGTACTTC.